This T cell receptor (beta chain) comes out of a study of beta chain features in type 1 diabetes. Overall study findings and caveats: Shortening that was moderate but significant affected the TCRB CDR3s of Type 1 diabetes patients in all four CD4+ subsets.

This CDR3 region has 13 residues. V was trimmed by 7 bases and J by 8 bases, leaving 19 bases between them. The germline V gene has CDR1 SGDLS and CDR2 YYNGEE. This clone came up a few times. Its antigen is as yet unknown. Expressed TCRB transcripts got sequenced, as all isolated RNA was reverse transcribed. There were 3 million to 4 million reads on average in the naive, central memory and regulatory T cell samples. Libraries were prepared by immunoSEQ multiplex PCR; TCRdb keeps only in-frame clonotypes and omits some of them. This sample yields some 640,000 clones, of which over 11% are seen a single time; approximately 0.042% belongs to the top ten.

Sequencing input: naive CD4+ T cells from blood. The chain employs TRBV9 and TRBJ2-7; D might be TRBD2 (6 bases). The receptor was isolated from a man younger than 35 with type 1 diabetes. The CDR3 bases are TGTGCCAGCTCGGTTGAGGGAGGAGTGCAGCAGTACTTC. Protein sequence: CASSVEGGVQQYF.